This T cell receptor beta chain was retrieved from a study of blood T cell repertoires in COVID-19. V lost 6 bases to trimming and J lost 5 bases, with 20 bases between them. Germline V lookup: CDR1 ENHRY, CDR2 SYGVKD. CDR3 length equals 15 residues. The protocol was immunoSEQ multiplex PCR, while the TCRdb copy is restricted to in-frame clones and leaves out a portion. Of 150,000 or so clones in the sample, about four fifths were seen once. This chain links TRBV10-3 with TRBJ2-7; perhaps TRBD2 as D (6 bases). Source material: PBMCs or T cells enriched from blood (not recorded which). The sequence was collected from a woman aged 55-69 years who had recovered from COVID-19. As DNA, the CDR3 is TGTGCCATCAGCGATGCAGGAGGGGAAGAAGACGAGCAGTACTTC. It encodes CAISDAGGEEDEQYF.